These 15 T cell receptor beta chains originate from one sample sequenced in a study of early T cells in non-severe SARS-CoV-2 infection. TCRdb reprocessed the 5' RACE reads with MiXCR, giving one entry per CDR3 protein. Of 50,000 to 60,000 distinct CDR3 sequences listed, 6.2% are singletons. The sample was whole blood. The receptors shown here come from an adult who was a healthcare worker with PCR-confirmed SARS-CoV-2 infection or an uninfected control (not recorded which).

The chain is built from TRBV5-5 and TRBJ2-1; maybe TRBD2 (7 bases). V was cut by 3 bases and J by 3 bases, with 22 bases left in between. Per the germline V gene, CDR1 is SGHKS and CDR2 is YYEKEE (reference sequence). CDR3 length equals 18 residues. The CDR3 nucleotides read TGTGCCAGCAGCTCAACGGTCGGGGGGCCGGGAGGCTACAATGAGCAGTTCTTC. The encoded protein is CASSSTVGGPGGYNEQFF.

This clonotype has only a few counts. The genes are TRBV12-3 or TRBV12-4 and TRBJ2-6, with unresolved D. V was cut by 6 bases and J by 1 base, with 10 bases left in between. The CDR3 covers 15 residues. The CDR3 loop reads CASSSQPSGANVLTF. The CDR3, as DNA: TGTGCCAGCAGCTCGCAGCCGTCTGGGGCCAACGTCCTGACTTTC.

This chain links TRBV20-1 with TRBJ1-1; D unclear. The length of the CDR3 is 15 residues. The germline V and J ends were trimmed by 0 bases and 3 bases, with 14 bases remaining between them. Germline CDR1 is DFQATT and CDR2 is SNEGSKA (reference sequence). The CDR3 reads CSAREAIQWDTEAFF. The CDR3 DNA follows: TGCAGTGCTAGAGAGGCTATCCAGTGGGACACTGAAGCTTTCTTT.

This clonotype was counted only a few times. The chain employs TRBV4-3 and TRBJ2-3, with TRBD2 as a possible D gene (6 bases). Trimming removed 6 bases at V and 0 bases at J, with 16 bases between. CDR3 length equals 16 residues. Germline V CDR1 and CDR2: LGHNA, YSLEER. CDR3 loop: CASRLGLGTSTDTQYF. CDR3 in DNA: TGCGCCAGCAGACTGGGACTGGGGACTAGCACAGATACGCAGTATTTT.

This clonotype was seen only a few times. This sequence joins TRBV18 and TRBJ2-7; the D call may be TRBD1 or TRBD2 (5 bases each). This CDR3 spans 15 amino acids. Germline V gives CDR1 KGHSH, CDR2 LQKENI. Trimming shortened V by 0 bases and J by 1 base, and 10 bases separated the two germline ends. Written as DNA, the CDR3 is TGTGCCAGCTCACCACCGCCGGGGCGATCCTACGAGCAGTACTTC. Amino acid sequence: CASSPPPGRSYEQYF.

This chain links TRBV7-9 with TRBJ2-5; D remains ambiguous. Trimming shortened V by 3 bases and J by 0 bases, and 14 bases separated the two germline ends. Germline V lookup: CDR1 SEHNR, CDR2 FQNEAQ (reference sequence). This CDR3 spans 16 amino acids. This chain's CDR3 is CASSFEVWQHQETQYF. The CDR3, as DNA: TGTGCCAGCAGCTTTGAAGTATGGCAGCACCAAGAGACCCAGTACTTC.

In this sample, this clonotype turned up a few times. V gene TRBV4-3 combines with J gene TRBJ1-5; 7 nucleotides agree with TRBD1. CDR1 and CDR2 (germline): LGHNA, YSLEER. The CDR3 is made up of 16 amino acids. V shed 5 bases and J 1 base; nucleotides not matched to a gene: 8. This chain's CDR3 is CASSVRGLISNQPQHF. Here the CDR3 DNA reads TGCGCCAGCAGCGTGAGGGGGCTAATCAGCAATCAGCCCCAGCATTTT.

The CDR3 protein is CASSLTLSNTGELFF. CDR3 in DNA: TGCGCCAGCAGCTTGACACTATCGAACACCGGGGAGCTGTTTTTT. The chain links TRBV5-1 to TRBJ2-2, with D uncertain. Trimming left V 1 base short and J 0 bases short, with 7 bases between. CDR3 length: 15 amino acids. CDR1 and CDR2 (germline): SGHRS, YFSETQ.

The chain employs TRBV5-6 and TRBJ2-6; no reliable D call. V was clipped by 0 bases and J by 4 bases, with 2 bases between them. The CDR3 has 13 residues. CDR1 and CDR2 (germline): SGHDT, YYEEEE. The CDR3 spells CASSLAGANVLTF. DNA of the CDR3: TGTGCCAGCAGCTTGGCCGGGGCCAACGTCCTGACTTTC.

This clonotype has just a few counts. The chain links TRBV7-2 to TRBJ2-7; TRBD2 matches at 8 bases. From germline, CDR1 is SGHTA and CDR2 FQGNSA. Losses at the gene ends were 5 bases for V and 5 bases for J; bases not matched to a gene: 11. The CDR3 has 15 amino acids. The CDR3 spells CASSIPRGGSDEQYF. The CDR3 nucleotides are TGTGCCAGCAGCATACCCCGCGGGGGGTCGGACGAGCAGTACTTC.

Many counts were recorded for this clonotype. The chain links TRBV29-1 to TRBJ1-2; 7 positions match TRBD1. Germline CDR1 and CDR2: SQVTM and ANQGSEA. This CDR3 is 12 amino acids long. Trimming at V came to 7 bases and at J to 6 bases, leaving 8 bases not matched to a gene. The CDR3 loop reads CSASDRRDGYTF. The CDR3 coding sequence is TGCAGCGCGTCGGACAGGAGGGATGGCTACACCTTC. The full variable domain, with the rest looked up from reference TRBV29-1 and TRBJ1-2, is SAVISQKPSRDICQRGTSLTIQCQVDSQVTMMFWYRQQPGQSLTLIATANQGSEATYESGFVIDKFPISRPNLTFSTLTVSNMSPEDSSIYLCSASDRRDGYTFGSGTRLTVV.

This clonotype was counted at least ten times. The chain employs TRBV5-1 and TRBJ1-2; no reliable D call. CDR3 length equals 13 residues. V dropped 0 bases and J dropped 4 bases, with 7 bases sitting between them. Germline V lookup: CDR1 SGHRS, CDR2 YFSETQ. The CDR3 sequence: CASSLDMGYGYTF. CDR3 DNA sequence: TGCGCCAGCAGCTTGGACATGGGCTATGGCTACACCTTC.

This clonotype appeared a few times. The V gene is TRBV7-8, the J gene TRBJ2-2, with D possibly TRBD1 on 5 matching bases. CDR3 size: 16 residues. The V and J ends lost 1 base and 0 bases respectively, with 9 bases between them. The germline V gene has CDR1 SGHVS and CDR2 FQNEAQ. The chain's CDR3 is CASSLEQGPNTGELFF. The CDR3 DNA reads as TGTGCCAGCAGCTTAGAGCAGGGTCCGAACACCGGGGAGCTGTTTTTT. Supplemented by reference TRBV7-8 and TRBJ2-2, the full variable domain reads GAGVSQSPRYKVAKRGQDVALRCDPISGHVSLFWYQQALGQGPEFLTYFQNEAQLDKSGLPSDRFFAERPEGSVSTLKIQRTQQEDSAVYLCASSLEQGPNTGELFFGEGSRLTVL.

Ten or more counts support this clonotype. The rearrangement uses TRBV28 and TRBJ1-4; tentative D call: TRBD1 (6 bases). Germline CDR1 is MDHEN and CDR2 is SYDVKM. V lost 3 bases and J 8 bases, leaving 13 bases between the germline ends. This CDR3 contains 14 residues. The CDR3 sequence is CASSFGGGGEKLFF. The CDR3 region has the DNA TGTGCCAGCAGTTTCGGAGGGGGAGGCGAAAAACTGTTTTTT.

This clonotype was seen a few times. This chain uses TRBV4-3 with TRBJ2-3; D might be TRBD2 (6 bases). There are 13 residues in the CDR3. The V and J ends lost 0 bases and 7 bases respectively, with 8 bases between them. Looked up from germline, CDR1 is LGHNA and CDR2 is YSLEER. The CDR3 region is CASSQEEGHTQYF. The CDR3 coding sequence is TGCGCCAGCAGCCAAGAGGAGGGCCATACGCAGTATTTT.